This T cell receptor beta chain was captured in a study of monozygotic twins with inflammatory bowel disease (dated by TCRdb to between 2018 and 2020). Concerning the study at large: The full study comprised 28 monozygotic twin pairs: nine German pairs (four IBD-concordant, five IBD-discordant) and 19 IBD-discordant Danish pairs. The search for disease-associated traits relied mainly on comparing IBD patients with their genetically identical healthy co-twins within discordant pairs. Each individual had, on average, about 151 000 unique TCRalpha sequences and 181 000 unique TCRbeta sequences available for analysis. Here is what the overall study found, with its caveats: Compared with healthy twins, IBD patients had fewer clonotypes in common with other individuals, a difference most pronounced in patients showing signs of disease activity. The results gave no support for a single strong signal or clonotype linked to IBD. TCRbeta repertoire diversity, by inverse Simpson index, was decreased in IBD patients compared with their healthy co-twins. Background noise and inter-individual variability may have been introduced into the repertoires by the differing immunosuppressive treatments among patients. The analysis was unable to tell different T cell subtypes apart. Repertoire similarity did not differ between concordant and discordant twins, possibly due to limited statistical power.

Per the germline V gene, SGHTA is the CDR1 and FQGNSA is the CDR2. The CDR3 goes from the cysteine to the phenylalanine over 16 residues. No DNA is given. From each donor, a roughly 2.6 ml peripheral blood sample was collected into PAXgene tubes and stored at -80 degrees C. Without any T cell sorting, total RNA was extracted from whole blood using the PAXgene blood miRNA kit on an automated QIAcube. Deep TCRalpha and TCRbeta repertoire profiling with unique molecular barcoding was performed on peripheral blood of monozygotic twin pairs concordant or discordant for inflammatory bowel disease. Smoking habits were recorded for all twin pairs, and individuals were classified as current, former or never smokers. In regard to this clonotype: Its antigen is currently not known.

The library came from 5' RACE. Preparation of each TCR library used around 3,500 ng of total RNA. For each sample, cDNA synthesis was carried out in eight separate reactions using SMARTScribe reverse transcriptase. During cDNA synthesis, unique molecular identifiers containing a 6-nucleotide sample barcode were introduced by template switching. TCRalpha and TCRbeta cDNA was amplified in two nested PCRs of about 17 and 10 cycles, and bead purification was carried out after each PCR. Before amplification, the cDNA was both treated with uracil DNA-glycosylase and purified with the QIAquick PCR purification kit. The second PCR added Illumina TruSeq-compatible adapters along with sample-specific barcodes. Library quality and concentration were assessed using TapeStation and Qubit, and roughly 5 ng of each library was pooled. Sequencing of the pooled libraries was done on an Illumina HiSeq2500 single-index Rapid Run using custom sequencing primers and 2 x 100 bp reads. In the source study's methods: UMI-based consensus assembly with MiGEC version 1.2.6 was used to correct PCR and sequencing errors. V(D)J alignment, clonotype assembly and CDR3 extraction were performed with MiXCR version 2.1.1. Gene usage, clonotype sharing and MAIT/NKT TCR abundance were normalised by analysing the top 1000, 10 000 and 20 000 clonotypes per sample. After downsampling to 27 000 UMIs, diversity was calculated as the inverse Simpson index using the vegan R package. Paired Mann-Whitney U tests were applied to discordant twin pairs, with Benjamini-Hochberg correction for multiple testing. The reads underwent TCRdb reprocessing, giving one record for each CDR3 protein sequence and no DNA. The V and J calls reflect TCRdb's pipeline rather than the authors' work. The record for this sample contains over 110,000 distinct CDR3 sequences. The ten top clones hold less than 2.5% of the sample.

Sample: blood. The sequence joins TRBV7-2 to TRBJ2-5; there is no DNA to check the TCRdb D call of TRBD2. The receptor was derived from a human donor with ulcerative colitis or Crohn's disease, or a healthy co-twin of an affected twin (not recorded which). The CDR3 in this case is CASRIRRGSGKETQYF.